This is a list of T cell receptor beta chains from one sample in a study of early T cells in non-severe SARS-CoV-2 infection. From the 5' RACE reads, TCRdb called clonotypes with MiXCR, one entry per CDR3 protein. This sample has tens of thousands of distinct CDR3 sequences, with under 15% found just once. The sample comprised whole blood. Every receptor here comes from an adult who was a healthcare worker with PCR-confirmed SARS-CoV-2 infection or an uninfected control (not recorded which). Both conserved end residues are part of each CDR3. D genes are given only for firm matches. Expanded clones are given a class, and other clones once, few, many or no size at all.

size: NA
V: TRBV5-1
D: NA
J: TRBJ2-7
DNA: TGCGCCAGCAGCTCCGGGACGAATACCTACGAGCAGTACTTC
CDR3: CASSSGTNTYEQYF

size: NA
V: TRBV13
D: NA
J: TRBJ2-7
DNA: TGTGCCAGCAGCTCATCGGCTGTCCTCTACGAGCAGTACTTC
CDR3: CASSSSAVLYEQYF

size: once
V: TRBV20-1
D: TRBD1
J: TRBJ1-1
DNA: TGCAGTGCTAGGTCCGACAGGGCTCGGGCTGAAGCTTTCTTT
CDR3: CSARSDRARAEAFF

size: many
V: TRBV4-2
D: TRBD2
J: TRBJ2-2
DNA: TGTGCCAGCAGCCAACTTAGCGGGGGATCGAACACCGGGGAGCTGTTTTTT
CDR3: CASSQLSGGSNTGELFF

size: NA
V: TRBV27
D: NA
J: TRBJ2-1
DNA: TGTGCCAGCAGTCTATTCCCGGGACCATACAATGAGCAGTTCTTC
CDR3: CASSLFPGPYNEQFF

size: NA
V: TRBV7-2
D: NA
J: TRBJ1-1
DNA: TGTGCCAGCAGCGGGCCTCCACTGAACACTGAAGCTTTCTTT
CDR3: CASSGPPLNTEAFF

size: few
V: TRBV2
D: TRBD1
J: TRBJ2-5
DNA: TGTGCCAGCAGCCCAAGGACAGGGGAAGAGACCCAGTACTTC
CDR3: CASSPRTGEETQYF

size: NA
V: TRBV5-1
D: TRBD2
J: TRBJ2-1
DNA: TGCGCCAGCAGCCCCCGGACTAGCGGGCTCTACAATGAGCAGTTCTTC
CDR3: CASSPRTSGLYNEQFF

size: many
V: TRBV30
D: NA
J: TRBJ2-1
DNA: TGTGCCTGGAGAAGGCCAGGGGATCACAATGAGCAGTTCTTC
CDR3: CAWRRPGDHNEQFF

size: many
V: TRBV7-9
D: TRBD1
J: TRBJ1-2
DNA: TGTGCCAGCAGCGTACAGGGGTACTATGGCTACACCTTC
CDR3: CASSVQGYYGYTF

size: few
V: TRBV12-3/TRBV12-4
D: TRBD2
J: TRBJ2-7
DNA: TGTGCCAGCAGTACCTCGGGACTAGCGGGGAACTCCTCCTACGAGCAGTACTTC
CDR3: CASSTSGLAGNSSYEQYF

size: many
V: TRBV20-1
D: NA
J: TRBJ2-7
DNA: TGCAGTGCTAGTACCGGGACTTCCAACTCCTACGAGCAGTACTTC
CDR3: CSASTGTSNSYEQYF

size: few
V: TRBV6-6
D: TRBD1
J: TRBJ1-4
DNA: TGTGCCAGCAGTGGACAGGATGAAAAACTGTTTTTT
CDR3: CASSGQDEKLFF

size: many
V: TRBV12-3/TRBV12-4
D: TRBD2
J: TRBJ2-7
DNA: TGTGCCAGCAGTTTGAGGGCGGGAGTATCCTACGAGCAGTACTTC
CDR3: CASSLRAGVSYEQYF

size: many
V: TRBV5-6
D: TRBD2
J: TRBJ2-3
DNA: TGTGCCAGCAGCTTGTTTTCTAGCGGGGGGGCCCGCTTGACAGATACGCAGTATTTT
CDR3: CASSLFSSGGARLTDTQYF

size: NA
V: TRBV9
D: NA
J: TRBJ2-7
DNA: TGTGCCAGCAGCGTAGCCCTCAGGGACTACGAGCAGTACTTC
CDR3: CASSVALRDYEQYF